The sequence of this TCR beta chain was determined in a study of Graves' ophthalmopathy and Graves' hyperthyroidism. Findings and limits, study-wide: A model built from 13 signatures distinguished ophthalmopathy from stable hyperthyroidism with roughly 85% sensitivity and around 78% specificity.

The CDR3 length is 14 residues. V shed 4 bases and J shed 4 bases, with 13 bases lying between them. CDR1 is LNHNV and CDR2 is YYDKDF in the germline V gene (reference sequence). Clinical symptoms and serum thyroxine were used for diagnosis; TRAb, thyroid ultrasound and orbital computed tomography were also relied on. Ten or more counts support this clonotype. Its antigen is undetermined. Amplification from RNA transcripts yielded the TCR beta CDR3 regions. HTBI-primed first-round RT-PCR preceded second-round multiplex PCR. TCRdb re-called the multiplex PCR reads with MiXCR, one entry per CDR3 protein. The sample carries around 1,000,000 distinct CDR3 sequences, 36% recorded once.

The source material was peripheral blood or thyroid tissue (not recorded which). This rearrangement joins TRBV15 to TRBJ2-5; perhaps D is TRBD1 or TRBD2 (6 bases each). The sequence was collected from an adult man with Graves' hyperthyroidism. CDR3 sequence reads: CATSTQGGSETQYF. CDR3 nucleotides: TGTGCCACCAGCACACAGGGAGGTTCAGAGACCCAGTACTTC.